The next 6 T cell receptor beta chains were all read from a single sample in a study of T cells in Graves' hyperthyroidism and ophthalmopathy. TCR beta CDR3 sequences were amplified from RNA transcripts. Using the HTBI primer set, a first-round RT-PCR was run on the TCR CDR3. TCRdb itself ran the multiplex PCR reads through MiXCR, one entry per CDR3 protein. Of hundreds of thousands of distinct CDR3 sequences listed, roughly 15% are singletons. Sequencing was carried out using blood. These TCRs come from a woman under 30 with Graves' hyperthyroidism.

This clonotype was detected only a few times. The rearrangement uses TRBV11-2 and TRBJ2-1; 11 bases match TRBD2. CDR1 is SGHAT, CDR2 FQNNGV, per germline. With V trimmed by 4 bases and J by 7 bases, 9 bases remained unmatched. This CDR3 has 16 residues. CDR3 amino acids: CASSWEGTSGRNEQFF. CDR3 bases: TGTGCCAGCAGCTGGGAGGGTACTAGCGGGAGAAATGAGCAGTTCTTC. Full variable domain (outside the CDR3, taken from reference TRBV11-2 and TRBJ2-1): EAGVAQSPRYKIIEKRQSVAFWCNPISGHATLYWYQQILGQGPKLLIQFQNNGVVDDSQLPKDRFSAERLKGVDSTLKIQPAKLEDSAVYLCASSWEGTSGRNEQFFGPGTRLTVL.

This clonotype was counted many times. The chain joins TRBV12-3 or TRBV12-4 to TRBJ1-5, with 7 bases lining up with TRBD1. J was trimmed by 1 base and V by 8 bases; bases with no gene match: 5. This CDR3 is built from 14 residues. CDR3 sequence reads: CASGPDRSNQPQHF. In DNA form, the CDR3 reads TGTGCCAGCGGCCCGGACAGGAGCAATCAGCCCCAGCATTTT.

The table lists this clonotype with a few counts. This sequence joins TRBV20-1 and TRBJ2-3; the D gene is possibly TRBD1 (5 bases). The germline gives CDR1 DFQATT, CDR2 SNEGSKA (reference sequence). The V end lost 5 bases, the J end lost 2 bases, and 11 bases lay between the germline ends. The CDR3 loop spans 13 amino acids. The CDR3 region has the DNA TGCAGTGCTCCCAGGGAAGACACAGATACGCAGTATTTT. It specifies CSAPREDTDTQYF.

This clonotype was observed at least ten times. This chain connects TRBV7-2 to TRBJ2-2; D uncertain. This CDR3 region has 14 residues. In germline, CDR1 is SGHTA, CDR2 FQGNSA. The V gene lost 4 bases and the J gene lost 2 bases, with 8 bases spanning the gap. In nucleotides, the CDR3 is TGTGCCAGCAGCTCCACAGTAAACACCGGGGAGCTGTTTTTT. This translates into CASSSTVNTGELFF.

The chain uses TRBV30 and TRBJ2-5, with 7 bases fitting TRBD2. The CDR3 loop spans 14 amino acids. Losses at the gene ends were 7 bases for V and 9 bases for J; bases not matched to a gene: 17. The germline gives CDR1 GTSNPN, CDR2 SVGIG (reference sequence). The CDR3, as DNA: TGTGCCTCCAGGACTAGAGGGGAGCGAGGGGCCCAGTACTTC. It encodes CASRTRGERGAQYF.

The V and J genes are TRBV7-9 and TRBJ2-3; 11 nucleotides align to TRBD2. CDR3 length: 16 residues. After removal of 4 bases from V and 5 bases from J, the junction contained 8 bases not matched to a gene. Germline CDR1 is SEHNR and CDR2 is FQNEAQ (reference sequence). Here the CDR3 reads CASSSKLAGVKDTQYF. The DNA for the CDR3 is TGTGCCAGCAGCTCCAAACTAGCGGGAGTGAAAGATACGCAGTATTTT.